A single sample is the source of the 8 T cell receptor beta chains below, sequenced in a study of identical twins. Using its own MiXCR run on the 5' RACE reads, TCRdb lists one record per CDR3 protein. Found here are some 1,600,000 distinct CDR3 sequences, about 32% of them singletons; the top ten hold over 0.25%. Sample: cord blood. All receptors derive from a newborn girl in good health.

There are a few counts of this clonotype. The chain uses TRBV20-1 and TRBJ2-1; 12 bases agree with TRBD2. The CDR3 runs 13 residues. J was trimmed by 9 bases and V by 2 bases; bases with no gene match: 2. CDR1 is DFQATT and CDR2 is SNEGSKA in the germline V gene (reference sequence). CDR3 nucleotides: TGCAGTGCTAGATTGGGACTAGCGGGTGAGCAGTTCTTC. This gives the protein CSARLGLAGEQFF.

Only a few counts were recorded for this clonotype. Just one base apart from a much larger clone, this may be a read error. This chain links TRBV20-1 with TRBJ2-1, with TRBD2 matching over 7 bases. With the DNA end fitting TRBJ2-7 better, the J assignment may be wrong. Germline V CDR1 and CDR2: DFQATT, SNEGSKA (reference sequence). This CDR3 comprises 12 residues. This CDR3 is CSARTSYNEQYF. CDR3 sequence (DNA): TGCAGTGCTAGGACTAGCTACAATGAGCAGTACTTC.

The rearrangement links TRBV5-1 to TRBJ2-2; D unclear. The germline V and J ends were trimmed by 1 base and 1 base, with 5 bases remaining between them. The CDR3 is 14 residues long. From germline, CDR1 is SGHRS and CDR2 YFSETQ. CDR3 loop: CASSLIGNTGELFF. CDR3 nucleotide sequence: TGCGCCAGCAGCTTGATTGGGAACACCGGGGAGCTGTTTTTT.

The rearrangement joins TRBV3-1 to TRBJ2-5, with D tentatively TRBD1 (5 bases). CDR1 LGHDT and CDR2 YNNKEL come from the germline V gene (reference sequence). V was clipped by 1 base and J by 11 bases, with 17 bases between them. This CDR3 has 14 amino acids. CDR3 nucleotide sequence: TGTGCCAGCAGCCAAGTCGGTGGTAGGGGTGAGCAGTACTTC. It translates to CASSQVGGRGEQYF.

The chain uses TRBV14 and TRBJ2-1; 10 bases map to TRBD2. Unmatched junction bases numbered 7, after V lost 1 base and J lost 7 bases. Germline V CDR1 and CDR2: SGHDN, FVKESK. The CDR3 sequence is 16 residues long. The CDR3 DNA reads TGTGCCAGCAGCCAAGCTAGCGGGAGAGGAGTGAATGAGCAGTTCTTC. Translation gives CASSQASGRGVNEQFF.

The V and J genes are TRBV12-5 and TRBJ2-2; D call uncertain. Trimming took 3 bases from V and 1 from J, leaving 6 bases between them. CDR1 LGHNT and CDR2 FRNRAP come from the germline V gene. This CDR3 spans 14 amino acids. In DNA form, the CDR3 reads TGTGCTAGTGGTTTCCTGGGGAACACCGGGGAGCTGTTTTTT. Protein sequence: CASGFLGNTGELFF.

Regarding this clonotype: Since no conserved phenylalanine or tryptophan closes the CDR3, a read error is the likely cause. This chain links TRBV14 with TRBJ2-2; 9 nucleotides agree with TRBD1. Germline trimming cut 4 bases from V and 2 bases from J; bases unmatched to any gene: 5. Germline CDR1 reads SGHDN; CDR2 reads FVKESK. The CDR3 is made up of 16 amino acids. Here the CDR3 reads CASSRNRGRNTGELFL. CDR3 sequence (DNA): TGTGCCAGCAGCCGTAACAGGGGGCGAAACACCGGGGAGCTGTTTTTA.

The V gene is TRBV27, the J gene TRBJ2-6; D is perhaps TRBD2 (5 bases). Germline-derived CDR1 and CDR2 are MNHEY and SMNVEV (reference sequence). V lost 6 bases, J lost 0 bases, and 18 bases lay in between. The CDR3 totals 18 residues. CDR3 residues: CASRRAGGKGSGANVLTF. The CDR3 bases are TGTGCCAGCAGACGAGCTGGAGGTAAAGGCTCTGGGGCCAACGTCCTGACTTTC.